This T cell receptor (beta chain) was documented in a study of blood T cells in healthy people across ages. The CDR3 contains 16 residues. The germline V gene has CDR1 MNHEY and CDR2 SVGAGI. Trimming removed 6 bases at V and 4 bases at J, with 21 bases between. Every donor contributed roughly 10 milliliters of peripheral blood by blood draw. Together with a sample-barcoded 5' primer, a J-beta primer mix was included in a second PCR lasting about 6 to 12 cycles. Using its own MiXCR run on the 5' RACE reads, TCRdb lists one record per CDR3 protein. There are about 1.4 million distinct CDR3 sequences in the sample; 59% occur only once, and over 6.5% lies in the top ten.

The chain has TRBV6-5 and TRBJ1-2; D unresolved. The TCR originated in a man younger than 35 in good health. Sequencing input: blood. The CDR3 loop reads CASRPSAAAISYGYTF. The CDR3 DNA follows: TGTGCCAGCAGACCCTCCGCAGCCGCCATCTCCTATGGCTACACCTTC.